Ten or more counts support the clone carrying this TCR beta chain. Its antigen remains unidentified. Relative to the germline gene, one junction end is altered; a read error may explain this. The sample is drawn from a study of identical twins. Regarding the study as a whole: Diverse VJ usage suggested most zero-insertion clonotypes were not invariant T cells.

CDR3 length equals 12 residues. One entry per CDR3 protein results from TCRdb running MiXCR on the 5' RACE reads. Among hundreds of thousands of distinct CDR3 sequences listed, 15% to 20% were seen once. The same specimen was also included in a second study, on T cells expressing NK-cell markers. According to that study: Cells sorted as CD3+CD56+NKG2C+, CD3+CD56+NKG2C- and CD3+CD56-NKG2C+ T cells supplied the TCR beta repertoires.

The chain recombines TRBV12-3 or TRBV12-4 with TRBJ1-2, with D perhaps TRBD1 (5 bases). Sequencing was carried out using PBMCs. The sequence was obtained from a woman aged 18-29 years in good health. The CDR3, as DNA: TGTGCCAGCAGTTTGGCGGTGACAGTCATCCACTTC. As protein: CASSLAVTVIHF.